The rows below give T cell receptor beta chains drawn from one sample of a study of brain T cells in children with intractable seizures. Assay used: immunoSEQ multiplex PCR; TCRdb lists only in-frame clones, some missing. The data show 78,000 or so clones, around 90% seen once. The specimen comprised peripheral blood, sampled at surgery. The receptors derive from a girl aged 2-9 years with Rasmussen encephalitis and intractable seizures. Both conserved end residues are trimmed from each CDR3.

length,J,V,CDR3
15,TRBJ1-1,TRBV5-8,ASSLELGQRLNTEAF
14,TRBJ2-1,TRBV4-1,ASSLALEVSYNEQF
13,TRBJ2-2,TRBV5-1,ASSFVDRFTGELF
13,TRBJ2-7,TRBV5-1,ASSFGDRTSYEQY
12,TRBJ1-4,TRBV7-9,ASSSGQGPEKLF
14,TRBJ2-2,TRBV18,ASSPRILLDAGELF
10,TRBJ1-2,TRBV28,ASAWSAGVYT
11,TRBJ2-7,TRBV24-1,ATSMTAMGEQY
12,TRBJ2-3,TRBV2,ASSSSARTDTQY
13,TRBJ2-1,TRBV6-5,ASSYEGGTGNEQF
11,TRBJ2-2,TRBV7-3,ASSTTTTGELF
12,TRBJ1-3,TRBV4-1,ASSQAWVRNTIY
14,TRBJ1-5,TRBV4-1,ASSQDTGRGNQPQH
15,TRBJ2-2,TRBV23-1,ASSQRAGAVTSGELF
14,TRBJ2-7,TRBV24-1,ATSDLMGQPAYEQY
19,TRBJ2-3,TRBV18,ASSPGMMTGGVKFDSDTQY
12,TRBJ1-5,TRBV25-1,ASSENRDSQPQH
16,TRBJ2-3,TRBV19,ASSSPSGGALPTDTQY
12,TRBJ2-2,TRBV27,ASSFGGSTGELF
11,TRBJ1-5,TRBV2,ASHRDSNQPQH
11,TRBJ1-1,TRBV30,AWSTQGGTEAF
11,TRBJ2-2,TRBV12-3/TRBV12-4,ASLDKDTGELF
12,TRBJ2-1,TRBV6-6,ASSREGRADEQF
14,TRBJ2-3,TRBV10-2,ASSESSGGALTTQY
14,TRBJ2-1,TRBV7-9,ASSRQGVMMYNEQF
12,TRBJ2-2,TRBV11-3,ASGPWGGSGELF
14,TRBJ2-1,TRBV5-6,ASSLSSGRRHNEQF
13,TRBJ2-1,TRBV28,ASSLTGALEGEQF
12,TRBJ1-2,TRBV4-1,ASSQTQGKGGYT
14,TRBJ2-1,TRBV5-1,ASSLPQLAGLNEQF
14,TRBJ2-3,TRBV15,ATSRVLAGGRDTQY
15,TRBJ2-4,TRBV3-1/TRBV3-2,ASSQDLGSLAKNIQY
14,TRBJ1-2,TRBV7-9,ASSLKTGVNSYGYT
14,TRBJ1-6,TRBV6-1,ASSEAGISYNSPLH
17,TRBJ1-2,TRBV7-2,ASSYLRGARQESFYGYT
15,TRBJ1-5,TRBV2,ASSPRRRGRGSQPQH
17,TRBJ2-3,TRBV7-9,ASSSYYRTTKRVTDTQY
13,TRBJ1-6,TRBV5-6,ASSWSGSYNSPLH
15,TRBJ2-6,TRBV10-3,AISESSLGAGANVLT
12,TRBJ2-5,TRBV2,ASSEGTAQETQY
12,TRBJ2-5,TRBV20-1,SASPLARVETQY
12,TRBJ2-2,TRBV5-6,ASSLPLNTGELF
13,TRBJ2-1,TRBV7-2,ASSPSGGPYNEQF
15,TRBJ1-2,TRBV3-1/TRBV3-2,ASSPERWGGLFYGYT
13,TRBJ2-6,TRBV7-6,ASSLEISGANVLT
11,TRBJ1-5,TRBV6-5,ASSRTSNQPQH
12,TRBJ2-7,TRBV19,ASSISVPYDVQY
12,TRBJ2-7,TRBV2,ASRKLATTYEQY
11,TRBJ2-2,TRBV18,ASSRGGTGELF
12,TRBJ1-1,TRBV3-1/TRBV3-2,ASSQRTGRPEAF
12,TRBJ2-5,TRBV6-5,ATSGGAVRETQY
13,TRBJ1-4,TRBV2,ASSEVGATNEKLF
13,TRBJ2-2,TRBV5-8,ASSWGVSSTGELF
18,TRBJ1-6,TRBV6-1,ASSEYGHIRGSSYNSPLH
14,TRBJ2-1,TRBV11-2,ASSFWGGNSYNEQF
9,TRBJ2-7,TRBV10-3,AISDRYEQY
15,TRBJ2-3,TRBV5-1,ASSHRLAGGRTDTQY
13,TRBJ1-5,TRBV5-4,ASSLEGGSPQPQH